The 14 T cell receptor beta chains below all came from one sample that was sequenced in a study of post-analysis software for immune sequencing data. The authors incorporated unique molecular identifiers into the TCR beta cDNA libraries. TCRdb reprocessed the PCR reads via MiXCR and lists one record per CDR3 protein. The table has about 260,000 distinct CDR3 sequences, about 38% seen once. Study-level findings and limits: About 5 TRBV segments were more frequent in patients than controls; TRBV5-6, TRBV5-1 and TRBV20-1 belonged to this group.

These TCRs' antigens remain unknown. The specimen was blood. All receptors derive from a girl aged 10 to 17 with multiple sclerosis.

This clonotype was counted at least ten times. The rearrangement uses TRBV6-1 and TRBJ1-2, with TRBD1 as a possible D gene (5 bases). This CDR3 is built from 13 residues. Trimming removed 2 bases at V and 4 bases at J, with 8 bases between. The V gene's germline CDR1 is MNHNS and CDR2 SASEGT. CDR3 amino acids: CASSEMTAYGYTF. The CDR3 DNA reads TGTGCCAGCAGTGAAATGACAGCCTATGGCTACACCTTC.

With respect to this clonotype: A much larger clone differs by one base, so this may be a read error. The CDR3 region has the DNA TGTGCCAGCAGCTCTAACTGGGACAGCCGGAGGGGCTACACCTTC. It codes for CASSSNWDSRRGYTF. This rearrangement joins TRBV7-9 to TRBJ1-2, with 7 bases lining up with TRBD1. The V gene's germline CDR1 is SEHNR and CDR2 FQNEAQ (reference sequence). This CDR3 is 15 amino acids long. J gave up 8 bases and V 4 bases, and 13 bases lay outside the gene matches.

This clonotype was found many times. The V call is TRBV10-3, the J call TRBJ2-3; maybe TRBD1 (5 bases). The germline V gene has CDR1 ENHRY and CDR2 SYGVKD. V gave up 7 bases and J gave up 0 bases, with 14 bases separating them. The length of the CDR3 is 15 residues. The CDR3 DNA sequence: TGTGCCATCAACCCCGACAGCATTAGCACAGATACGCAGTATTTT. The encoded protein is CAINPDSISTDTQYF.

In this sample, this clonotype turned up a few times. The CDR3 protein is CASSLFQGYQETQYF. The CDR3 nucleotides are TGTGCCAGCAGTTTATTCCAGGGTTACCAAGAGACCCAGTACTTC. The V call is TRBV28, the J call TRBJ2-5; tentative D call: TRBD1 (5 bases). CDR3 size: 15 residues. With 1 base removed from V and 0 bases from J, the gap between germline ends came to 9 bases. Per germline, CDR1 MDHEN and CDR2 SYDVKM.

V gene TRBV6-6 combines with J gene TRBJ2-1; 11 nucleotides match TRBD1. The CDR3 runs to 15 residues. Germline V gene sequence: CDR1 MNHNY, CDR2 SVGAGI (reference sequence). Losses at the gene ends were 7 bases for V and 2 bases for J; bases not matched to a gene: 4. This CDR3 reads CASTDRGRTYNEQFF. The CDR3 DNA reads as TGTGCCAGCACGGACAGGGGGCGCACCTACAATGAGCAGTTCTTC.

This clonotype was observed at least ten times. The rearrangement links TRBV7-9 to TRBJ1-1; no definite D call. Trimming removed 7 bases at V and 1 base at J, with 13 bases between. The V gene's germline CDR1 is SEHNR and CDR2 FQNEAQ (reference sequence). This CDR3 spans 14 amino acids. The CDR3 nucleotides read TGTGCCAGCACCCTAGGTGGCCAGAACACTGAAGCTTTCTTT. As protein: CASTLGGQNTEAFF.

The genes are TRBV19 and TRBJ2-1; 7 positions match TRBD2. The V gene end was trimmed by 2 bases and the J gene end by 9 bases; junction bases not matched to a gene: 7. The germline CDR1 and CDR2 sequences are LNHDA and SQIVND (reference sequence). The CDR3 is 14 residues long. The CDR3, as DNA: TGTGCCAGTAGTATAAGTCCGGGAGGCACTGAGCAGTTCTTC. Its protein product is CASSISPGGTEQFF.

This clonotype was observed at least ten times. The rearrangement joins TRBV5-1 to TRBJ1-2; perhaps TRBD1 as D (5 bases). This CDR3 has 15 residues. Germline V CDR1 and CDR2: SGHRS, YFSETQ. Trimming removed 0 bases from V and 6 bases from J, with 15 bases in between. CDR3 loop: CASSLAGAGTDGYTF. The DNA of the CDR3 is TGCGCCAGCAGCTTGGCCGGGGCAGGGACCGATGGCTACACCTTC.

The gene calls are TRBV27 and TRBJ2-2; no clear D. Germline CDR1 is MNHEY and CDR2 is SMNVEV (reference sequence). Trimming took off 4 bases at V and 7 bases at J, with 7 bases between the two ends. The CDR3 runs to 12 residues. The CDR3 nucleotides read TGTGCCAGCAGTTCGACGTTCGGGGAGCTGTTTTTT. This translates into CASSSTFGELFF.

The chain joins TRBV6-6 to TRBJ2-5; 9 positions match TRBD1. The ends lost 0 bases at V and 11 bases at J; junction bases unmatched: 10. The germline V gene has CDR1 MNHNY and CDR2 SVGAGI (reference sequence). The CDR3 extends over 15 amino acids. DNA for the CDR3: TGTGCCAGCAGTTACTCAGGGGACAGGGTAGGGGAGCAGTACTTC. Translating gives CASSYSGDRVGEQYF.

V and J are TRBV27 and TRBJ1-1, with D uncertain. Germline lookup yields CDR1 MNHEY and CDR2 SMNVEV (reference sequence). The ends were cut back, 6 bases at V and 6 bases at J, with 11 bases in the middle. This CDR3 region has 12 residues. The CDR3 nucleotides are TGTGCCAGCAGCCCACGACTGCCTGAAGCTTTCTTT. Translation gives CASSPRLPEAFF.

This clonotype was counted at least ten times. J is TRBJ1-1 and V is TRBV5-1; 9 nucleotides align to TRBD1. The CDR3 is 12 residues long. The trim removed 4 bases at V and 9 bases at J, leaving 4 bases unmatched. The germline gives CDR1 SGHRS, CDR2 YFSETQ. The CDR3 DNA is TGCGCCAGCAGCGCTGGACAGGGGAAAGCTTTCTTT. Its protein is CASSAGQGKAFF. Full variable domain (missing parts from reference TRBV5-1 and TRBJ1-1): KAGVTQTPRYLIKTRGQQVTLSCSPISGHRSVSWYQQTPGQGLQFLFEYFSETQRNKGNFPGRFSGRQFSNSRSEMNVSTLELGDSALYLCASSAGQGKAFFGQGTRLTVV.

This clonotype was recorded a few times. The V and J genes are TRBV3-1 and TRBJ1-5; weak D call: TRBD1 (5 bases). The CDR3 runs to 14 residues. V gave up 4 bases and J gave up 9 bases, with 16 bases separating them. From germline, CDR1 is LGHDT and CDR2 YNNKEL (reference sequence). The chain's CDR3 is CASSRDAGGGPQHF. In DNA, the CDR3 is TGTGCCAGCAGCCGGGACGCGGGGGGTGGGCCCCAGCATTTT.

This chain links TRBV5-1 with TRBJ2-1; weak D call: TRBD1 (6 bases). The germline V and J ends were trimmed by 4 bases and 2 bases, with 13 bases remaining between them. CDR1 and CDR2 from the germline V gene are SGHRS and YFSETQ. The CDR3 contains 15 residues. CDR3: CASSRGGGTYNEQFF. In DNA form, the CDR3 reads TGCGCCAGCAGCCGGGGTGGGGGCACCTACAATGAGCAGTTCTTC.